The 17 T cell receptor beta chains reported below all come from one sample, sequenced in a study of T cells after yellow fever vaccination. TCRdb re-analysed the 5' RACE reads in MiXCR, keeping a single row per CDR3 protein. The sample consists of some 320,000 distinct CDR3 sequences, around 10% of them appearing once. Here the sequenced sample was CD4+ T cells sorted from PBMCs, taken 45 days after the yellow fever booster vaccination. These receptors were obtained from a man younger than 30 who received the YFV17D yellow fever vaccine.

This clonotype was detected ten times or more. V and J are TRBV29-1 and TRBJ1-5, with D tentatively TRBD1 (6 bases). Germline lookup yields CDR1 SQVTM and CDR2 ANQGSEA. This CDR3 is 16 amino acids long. V lost 5 bases and J 7 bases, leaving 24 bases between the germline ends. The CDR3 sequence is CSVSRGTAKGDQPQHF. The CDR3 region has the DNA TGCAGCGTTTCTCGCGGGACCGCGAAGGGGGACCAGCCCCAGCATTTT.

There are many counts of this clonotype. The chain combines TRBV7-2 with TRBJ1-6; no clear D gene. The ends were cut back, 4 bases at V and 0 bases at J, with 13 bases in the middle. This CDR3 has 17 residues. From germline, CDR1 is SGHTA and CDR2 FQGNSA. The CDR3 spells CASSYTVSSSYNSPLHF. CDR3 in DNA: TGTGCCAGCAGCTATACAGTCTCCAGCTCCTATAATTCACCCCTCCACTTT. The full variable domain, completed using reference TRBV7-2 and TRBJ1-6, is GAGVSQSPSNKVTEKGKDVELRCDPISGHTALYWYRQSLGQGLEFLIYFQGNSAPDKSGLPSDRFSAERTGGSVSTLTIQRTQQEDSAVYLCASSYTVSSSYNSPLHFGNGTRLTVT.

The chain carries TRBV6-2 or TRBV6-3 and TRBJ1-2; maybe TRBD1 (6 bases). Germline V gene data show CDR1 as MNHEY and CDR2 as SVGEGT. V lost 2 bases and J lost 1, with 11 bases in between. CDR3 size: 15 residues. CDR3 residues: CASSYAGANNYGYTF. In nucleotides, the CDR3 is TGTGCCAGCAGTTACGCAGGGGCTAATAACTATGGCTACACCTTC.

In its sample, this clonotype was seen many times. The genes are TRBV6-1 and TRBJ2-2; D gene unclear. The ends were cut back, 7 bases at V and 2 bases at J, with 11 bases in the middle. The germline V gene encodes CDR1 MNHNS and CDR2 SASEGT. The CDR3 extends over 14 amino acids. The CDR3 is CASISGSNTGELFF. The CDR3 coding sequence is TGTGCCAGCATCTCAGGCAGCAACACCGGGGAGCTGTTTTTT.

The chain employs TRBV4-3 and TRBJ2-6; D unresolved. The CDR3 runs 14 residues. Germline CDR1 is LGHNA and CDR2 is YSLEER. The V end was cut by 4 bases, the J end by 3 bases, with 7 bases between. In DNA form, the CDR3 reads TGCGCCAGCAGCCCGATGAATGGGGCCAACGTCCTGACTTTC. Residues: CASSPMNGANVLTF.

The chain is built from TRBV12-3 or TRBV12-4 and TRBJ1-2; D not certain. V shed 5 bases and J shed 2 bases, with 6 bases lying between them. This CDR3 has 12 residues. DNA for the CDR3: TGTGCCAGCAGTCAGACCAACTATGGCTACACCTTC. Protein sequence: CASSQTNYGYTF.

This clonotype has only a few counts. CDR3 in amino acids: CASSFRVFPSSYNEQFF. CDR3 bases: TGTGCCAGCAGCTTCCGGGTTTTTCCCAGCTCCTACAATGAGCAGTTCTTC. The chain employs TRBV11-2 and TRBJ2-1, with unresolved D. Germline assignment: CDR1 SGHAT and CDR2 FQNNGV. V dropped 3 bases and J dropped 0 bases, with 15 bases sitting between them. The CDR3 spans 17 residues.

CDR3 DNA sequence: TGTGCCAGCAGCCCGGAGCGATTGGACAGACGCAATCAGCCCCAGCATTTT. This translates into CASSPERLDRRNQPQHF. V usage is TRBV7-8 and J usage is TRBJ1-5; tentatively, D is TRBD1 (6 bases). Germline CDR1 SGHVS, CDR2 FQNEAQ. CDR3 length equals 17 residues. The germline V and J ends were trimmed by 5 bases and 2 bases, with 19 bases remaining between them. Drawing the rest from reference TRBV7-8 and TRBJ1-5, the complete variable domain is GAGVSQSPRYKVAKRGQDVALRCDPISGHVSLFWYQQALGQGPEFLTYFQNEAQLDKSGLPSDRFFAERPEGSVSTLKIQRTQQEDSAVYLCASSPERLDRRNQPQHFGDGTRLSIL.

The chain recombines TRBV29-1 with TRBJ1-2; D might be TRBD1 (6 bases). Germline CDR1 and CDR2: SQVTM and ANQGSEA. The CDR3 covers 12 residues. V was trimmed by 6 bases and J by 2 bases, leaving 10 bases between them. The CDR3 nucleotides read TGCAGCGTCGGACAGTCCAACTATGGCTACACCTTC. As protein: CSVGQSNYGYTF.

This clonotype was found many times. The chain recombines TRBV20-1 with TRBJ1-2; TRBD1 matches at 7 bases. CDR3 length: 15 amino acids. The germline gives CDR1 DFQATT, CDR2 SNEGSKA (reference sequence). Trimming took 5 bases from V and 0 from J; bases not matched to a gene: 9. The CDR3 reads CSAQEDGTANYGYTF. The CDR3, as DNA: TGCAGTGCTCAAGAGGATGGGACAGCTAACTATGGCTACACCTTC.

This clonotype was observed a handful of times. CDR3 in amino acids: CASSLDYYNEQFF. The CDR3 coding sequence is TGCGCCAGCAGCTTGGACTATTACAATGAGCAGTTCTTC. The chain couples TRBV5-1 to TRBJ2-1; D remains unclear. CDR3 length: 13 amino acids. V lost 0 bases, J lost 4 bases, and 5 bases lay in between. Germline assignment: CDR1 SGHRS and CDR2 YFSETQ.

The chain has TRBV20-1 and TRBJ2-7; weak D call: TRBD1 (6 bases). The CDR3 runs to 14 residues. Germline loops: CDR1 DFQATT, CDR2 SNEGSKA (reference sequence). V was shortened by 3 bases and J by 3 bases, with 15 bases between the two germline ends. This CDR3 is CSASHLQGVYEQYF. The DNA of the CDR3 is TGCAGTGCTAGCCATTTACAGGGAGTCTACGAGCAGTACTTC.

The chain couples TRBV5-4 to TRBJ1-1; D perhaps matches TRBD1 (6 bases). The CDR3 runs 17 residues. V dropped 4 bases and J dropped 3 bases, with 22 bases sitting between them. Germline-derived CDR1 and CDR2 are SGHNT and YYREEE (reference sequence). The CDR3 nucleotides are TGTGCCAGCAGCCCTCCGGACAGACGATCCGGGGACACTGAAGCTTTCTTT. It codes for CASSPPDRRSGDTEAFF. Together with reference TRBV5-4 and TRBJ1-1, the CDR3 gives the full variable domain: ETGVTQSPTHLIKTRGQQVTLRCSSQSGHNTVSWYQQALGQGPQFIFQYYREEENGRGNFPPRFSGLQFPNYSSELNVNALELDDSALYLCASSPPDRRSGDTEAFFGQGTRLTVV.

A few counts support this clonotype. The CDR3 bases are TGTGCCAGCAGCTTAGTTGGAAGCCAAGGAGAGACCCAGTACTTC. Its translation is CASSLVGSQGETQYF. V and J are TRBV7-9 and TRBJ2-5; D remains ambiguous. Trimming removed 1 base from V and 4 bases from J, with 13 bases in between. The CDR3 runs 15 residues. CDR1 and CDR2 from the germline V gene are SEHNR and FQNEAQ (reference sequence).

This clonotype was detected ten times or more. This chain joins TRBV7-9 and TRBJ1-5; D gene ambiguous. Looked up from germline, CDR1 is SEHNR and CDR2 is FQNEAQ (reference sequence). V lost 1 base, J lost 5 bases, and 3 bases lay in between. This CDR3 has 12 residues. The CDR3 loop reads CASSLDYQPQHF. CDR3 coding DNA: TGTGCCAGCAGCTTAGATTATCAGCCCCAGCATTTT.

In this sample, this clonotype turned up many times. V usage is TRBV7-2 and J usage is TRBJ2-2, with TRBD2 matching over 9 bases. V lost 5 bases and J lost 5; bases outside the gene matches: 9. CDR1 is SGHTA, CDR2 FQGNSA, per germline. The CDR3 covers 16 residues. The CDR3 loop is CASSLQTLAGTGELFF. The CDR3 nucleotides are TGTGCCAGCAGCCTACAGACCCTAGCGGGGACCGGGGAGCTGTTTTTT.

This clonotype was picked up a small number of times. J is TRBJ2-6 and V is TRBV4-3, with D perhaps being TRBD1 or TRBD2 (5 bases each). V lost 1 base, J lost 2 bases, and 12 bases lay in between. This CDR3 region has 17 residues. Germline V gene lookup returns CDR1 LGHNA and CDR2 YSLEER. Here the CDR3 DNA reads TGCGCCAGCAGCCAAGTGGTTCCGGGGCCTGGGGCCAACGTCCTGACTTTC. Its translation is CASSQVVPGPGANVLTF.